The rows below give T cell receptor beta chains drawn from one sample of a study of blood T cell repertoires in COVID-19. The table came from immunoSEQ multiplex PCR; TCRdb's copy has only in-frame clones and leaves some out. This repertoire shows roughly 200,000 clones, approximately 80% found once; its top ten account for around 26%. Sequencing used peripheral blood. All receptors derive from a man aged 40-49 years with acute or convalescent COVID-19. Each CDR3 is given with its conserved first and last residue. D genes are given only for firm matches. Size is omitted from some rows. Given values are once, few, many or a class for expanded clones.

clone size	V gene	J gene	D gene	CDR3 protein	CDR3 DNA
once	TRBV12-3/TRBV12-4	TRBJ1-4	NA	CASSLDLEGRLF	TGTGCCAGCAGTTTGGATCTGGAGGGACGTCTTTTT
NA	TRBV4-2	TRBJ1-4	NA	CASSQAERGEDEKLFF	TGTGCCAGCAGCCAAGCCGAACGGGGGGAGGACGAAAAACTGTTTTTT
few	TRBV30	TRBJ2-7	TRBD1	CAWSEGTGGYEQYF	TGTGCCTGGAGTGAGGGGACAGGGGGCTACGAGCAGTACTTC
NA	TRBV12-3/TRBV12-4	TRBJ2-1	TRBD2	CASRLAGNNEQFF	TGTGCCAGCAGACTAGCGGGGAACAATGAGCAGTTCTTC
NA	TRBV5-1	TRBJ2-7	TRBD2	CASSVLAGVGDEQYF	TGCGCCAGCAGCGTACTAGCGGGAGTCGGAGACGAGCAGTACTTC
few	TRBV5-1	TRBJ1-5	TRBD1	CASSQTGVGQPQHF	TGCGCCAGCAGCCAAACAGGGGTCGGTCAGCCCCAGCATTTT
NA	TRBV18	TRBJ2-5	NA	CASSPGTPQETQYF	TGTGCCAGCTCACCAGGGACTCCCCAAGAGACCCAGTACTTC
NA	TRBV2	TRBJ2-1	NA	CASSEVQGPGEQFF	TGTGCCAGCAGTGAAGTTCAGGGTCCGGGTGAGCAGTTCTTC
NA	TRBV4-3	TRBJ2-5	TRBD1	CASSQDQKGAQETQYF	TGCGCCAGCAGCCAAGATCAGAAGGGGGCGCAAGAGACCCAGTACTTC
few	TRBV4-1	TRBJ2-1	TRBD1	CASSRGDRGFYNEQFF	TGCGCCAGCAGCCGGGGAGACAGGGGCTTCTACAATGAGCAGTTCTTC
NA	TRBV5-6	TRBJ1-5	NA	CASSPGSNQPQHF	TGTGCCAGCAGCCCCGGTAGCAATCAGCCCCAGCATTTT
NA	TRBV19	TRBJ2-1	NA	CASSFARSSYNEQFF	TGTGCCAGTAGTTTCGCGAGGAGCTCCTACAATGAGCAGTTCTTC
NA	TRBV5-4	TRBJ2-2	NA	CASSSGGTGSGELFF	TGTGCCAGCAGCAGTGGCGGCACAGGGTCCGGGGAGCTGTTTTTT
NA	TRBV5-6	TRBJ2-1	TRBD1	CASSLAGTAGSYNEQFF	TGTGCCAGCAGCTTGGCGGGGACAGCCGGCTCCTACAATGAGCAGTTCTTC
once	TRBV7-8	TRBJ1-5	NA	CASSPRPRQRNQPQHF	TGTGCCAGCAGCCCCCGCCCCAGACAGCGAAATCAGCCCCAGCATTTT
once	TRBV3-1/TRBV3-2	TRBJ2-5	NA	CASSHGVGTQYF	TGTGCCAGCAGCCACGGGGTCGGGACCCAGTACTTC
NA	TRBV27	TRBJ2-2	TRBD1	CASGKGQGLRNTGELFF	TGTGCCAGCGGAAAGGGACAGGGTTTAAGGAACACCGGGGAGCTGTTTTTT
NA	TRBV3-1/TRBV3-2	TRBJ2-3	TRBD2	CASNQASSGRAADTQYF	TGTGCCAGCAACCAAGCGTCTAGCGGGAGGGCAGCAGATACGCAGTATTTT
once	TRBV7-3	TRBJ2-1	TRBD1	CASSQRGQGRPNEQFF	TGTGCCAGCAGCCAACGCGGACAGGGCCGACCCAATGAGCAGTTCTTC
NA	TRBV28	TRBJ2-2	TRBD2	CASAILLAGVGTGELFF	TGTGCCAGCGCAATTTTACTAGCGGGAGTCGGTACCGGGGAGCTGTTTTTT
NA	TRBV6-5	TRBJ1-2	NA	CASTRGEWGTRGYTF	TGTGCCAGCACCCGAGGGGAATGGGGGACTCGAGGCTACACCTTC
NA	TRBV9	TRBJ2-5	NA	CASSVDRQETQYF	TGTGCCAGCAGCGTAGACAGACAAGAGACCCAGTACTTC
NA	TRBV18	TRBJ1-1	TRBD1	CASSPLQMTGGRNTEAFF	TGTGCCAGCTCACCCCTACAAATGACAGGGGGCAGAAACACTGAAGCTTTCTTT
few	TRBV7-6	TRBJ2-5	TRBD2	CASSLNRGVLETQYF	TGTGCCAGCAGCTTGAACCGGGGGGTTCTGGAGACCCAGTACTTC
NA	TRBV7-8	TRBJ2-2	NA	CASSLRTAGELFF	TGTGCCAGCAGCTTACGTACGGCCGGGGAGCTGTTTTTT
NA	TRBV5-1	TRBJ2-1	NA	CASRRWGLPHDEQFF	TGCGCCAGCCGTCGATGGGGACTCCCCCACGATGAGCAGTTCTTC
NA	TRBV4-2	TRBJ1-6	NA	CASSRSARNSPLHF	TGTGCCAGCAGCCGCAGCGCTCGAAATTCACCCCTCCACTTT
NA	TRBV5-5	TRBJ2-3	NA	CASSFPAGSTDTQYF	TGTGCCAGCAGCTTTCCCGCGGGAAGCACAGATACGCAGTATTTT
NA	TRBV5-6	TRBJ1-2	TRBD1	CASSLDRGRGYTF	TGTGCCAGCAGCTTGGACAGGGGGCGCGGCTACACCTTC
NA	TRBV19	TRBJ1-5	TRBD1	CASSIRTGGSNQPQHF	TGTGCCAGTAGTATAAGGACAGGGGGGAGCAATCAGCCCCAGCATTTT
NA	TRBV5-1	TRBJ1-5	NA	CASSLRGGDQPQHF	TGCGCCAGCAGCTTAAGAGGAGGGGACCAGCCCCAGCATTTT
NA	TRBV6-6	TRBJ2-2	NA	CASSYGGTGELFF	TGTGCCAGCAGTTACGGGGGGACCGGGGAGCTGTTTTTT
NA	TRBV28	TRBJ1-4	NA	CASSSPDYLVNEKLFF	TGTGCCAGCAGTTCCCCGGACTATTTGGTTAATGAAAAACTGTTTTTT
NA	TRBV2	TRBJ1-4	NA	CASSEILGGSNEKLFF	TGTGCCAGCAGTGAGATTTTGGGGGGGAGTAATGAAAAACTGTTTTTT
NA	TRBV20-1	TRBJ2-7	NA	CSAGGSEQYF	TGCAGTGCTGGGGGCTCCGAGCAGTACTTC
NA	TRBV24-1	TRBJ2-4	TRBD1	CATSDLTGGVKDIQYF	TGTGCCACCAGTGATTTGACAGGGGGTGTGAAAGACATTCAGTACTTC
NA	TRBV7-9	TRBJ2-1	TRBD2	CASSPAAGSSYNEQFF	TGTGCCAGCAGCCCGGCAGCGGGAAGCTCCTACAATGAGCAGTTCTTC
NA	TRBV28	TRBJ2-1	NA	CASSLGRRSSYNEQFF	TGTGCCAGCAGTTTAGGTCGGCGGAGCTCCTACAATGAGCAGTTCTTC
NA	TRBV15	TRBJ1-4	NA	CATSRDFSGGGSEKLFF	TGTGCCACCAGCAGAGATTTCAGCGGGGGTGGTTCTGAAAAACTGTTTTTT
few	TRBV7-2	TRBJ2-3	TRBD2	CASSPWTSSSDTQYF	TGTGCCAGCAGCCCTTGGACTAGCTCATCAGATACGCAGTATTTT
NA	TRBV29-1	TRBJ1-1	NA	CSAKLTKTARNTEAFF	TGCAGCGCGAAGCTAACCAAGACAGCCAGGAACACTGAAGCTTTCTTT